This TCR beta chain is drawn from a study of response to subunit inactivated influenza vaccine. Germline V CDR1 and CDR2: LNHNV, YYDKDF (reference sequence). V was cut by 3 bases and J by 1 base, with 16 bases left in between. The length of the CDR3 is 16 residues. Study findings and constraints: Each seasonal flu vaccination may recruit only limited new T cells, authors suggested.

Note on this clonotype: Its antigen is unidentified.

TCRdb re-analysed the RT-PCR reads in MiXCR, keeping a single row per CDR3 protein. The sample lists 560,000 or so distinct CDR3 sequences; 6.5% to 8% were seen once. This material consisted of PBMCs from blood, taken roughly 24 months after vaccination. This clonotype originated in a man aged 50-75 years who received an inactivated influenza vaccine. The rearrangement uses TRBV15 and TRBJ2-7, with D perhaps assigned TRBD1 or TRBD2 (5 bases each). CDR3: CATSSFLGTRSYEQYF. The CDR3 nucleotides read TGTGCCACCAGCAGCTTCCTCGGGACGAGATCCTACGAGCAGTACTTC.